The 16 T cell receptor beta chains reported below all come from one sample, sequenced in a study of T cells in Graves' hyperthyroidism and ophthalmopathy. Using RNA transcripts as the source, TCR beta CDR3 regions were amplified. TCR CDR3 underwent first-round RT-PCR with the HTBI primer set. Using its own MiXCR run on the multiplex PCR reads, TCRdb lists one record per CDR3 protein. The repertoire includes about 620,000 distinct CDR3 sequences, 15% to 20% of them detected once, and 3.5% to 4% sits in the top ten. Sequencing was performed on blood. These receptor sequences come from a woman in her twenties or thirties with Graves' hyperthyroidism.

This clonotype was recorded at least ten times. The chain carries TRBV5-4 and TRBJ2-7, with a tentative D call TRBD1 (5 bases). V was cut by 2 bases and J by 3 bases, with 15 bases left in between. The length of the CDR3 is 15 residues. Germline CDR1 and CDR2: SGHNT and YYREEE (reference sequence). CDR3 amino acids: CASSFDRTTGYEQYF. The DNA of the CDR3 is TGTGCCAGCAGCTTCGATAGAACAACAGGCTACGAGCAGTACTTC.

The chain carries TRBV19 and TRBJ2-1, with 8 bases lining up with TRBD2. The CDR3 extends over 15 amino acids. Germline CDR1 and CDR2: LNHDA and SQIVND (reference sequence). The V and J ends lost 4 bases and 7 bases, in that order; junction bases with no gene match: 9. The CDR3 is CASSTSGHRGNEQFF. The CDR3 DNA reads as TGTGCCAGTAGTACTAGCGGGCACCGAGGGAATGAGCAGTTCTTC.

Many counts were recorded for this clonotype. The chain combines TRBV28 with TRBJ2-7; 8 nucleotides line up with TRBD2. Germline V CDR1 and CDR2: MDHEN, SYDVKM. This CDR3 comprises 15 residues. J gave up 3 bases and V 5 bases, and 9 bases lay outside the gene matches. CDR3 nucleotide sequence: TGTGCCAGCAGTCCTAGCGGGCTTCTCAGCTACGAGCAGTACTTC. Translated, it gives CASSPSGLLSYEQYF.

A few counts support this clonotype. This chain links TRBV20-1 with TRBJ1-6; a weak D match, TRBD1 (6 bases). CDR1 is DFQATT, CDR2 SNEGSKA, per germline (reference sequence). Trimming shortened V by 0 bases and J by 6 bases, and 6 bases separated the two germline ends. The CDR3 runs 13 residues. The CDR3 sequence: CSARDRGNSPLHF. CDR3 nucleotides: TGCAGTGCTAGAGACAGGGGTAATTCACCCCTCCACTTT.

J is TRBJ2-1 and V is TRBV5-1; D perhaps matches TRBD2 (5 bases). CDR1 and CDR2 from the germline V gene are SGHRS and YFSETQ. V was cut by 0 bases and J by 5 bases, with 9 bases left in between. The CDR3 contains 14 residues. The CDR3 spells CASSLASIHNEQFF. CDR3 DNA sequence: TGCGCCAGCAGCTTGGCTAGCATCCACAATGAGCAGTTCTTC.

The CDR3, as DNA: TGCAGCGTTGCTCGCGGGAGGGCCCCCGGGGAGCTGTTTTTT. Its translation: CSVARGRAPGELFF. The chain couples TRBV29-1 to TRBJ2-2; 9 bases are shared with TRBD2. With V trimmed by 4 bases and J by 6 bases, 6 bases remained unmatched. This CDR3 contains 14 residues. The V gene's germline CDR1 is SQVTM and CDR2 ANQGSEA.

The genes are TRBV7-9 and TRBJ1-1; D gene ambiguous. With 4 bases removed from V and 1 base from J, the gap between germline ends came to 22 bases. The CDR3 is made up of 18 amino acids. The germline gives CDR1 SEHNR, CDR2 FQNEAQ (reference sequence). Written as DNA, the CDR3 is TGTGCCAGCAGCTCTGGGTCGGTCTATTTCCGTAGGAACACTGAAGCTTTCTTT. Translating it yields CASSSGSVYFRRNTEAFF.

This clonotype was counted many times. The chain uses TRBV11-2 and TRBJ2-1, with a weak D call TRBD2 (6 bases). The germline V and J ends were trimmed by 4 bases and 9 bases, with 19 bases remaining between them. The CDR3 runs to 15 residues. From germline, CDR1 is SGHAT and CDR2 FQNNGV. The CDR3 DNA reads TGTGCCAGCAGCTCCCCAAGGTTCGGGAGCACTGAGCAGTTCTTC. Its translation is CASSSPRFGSTEQFF. Full variable domain (missing parts from reference TRBV11-2 and TRBJ2-1): EAGVAQSPRYKIIEKRQSVAFWCNPISGHATLYWYQQILGQGPKLLIQFQNNGVVDDSQLPKDRFSAERLKGVDSTLKIQPAKLEDSAVYLCASSSPRFGSTEQFFGPGTRLTVL.

The sample holds one count of this clonotype. The chain recombines TRBV28 with TRBJ2-6; D call uncertain. Trimming cost V 8 bases and J 2 bases, with 19 bases left between them. Germline-derived CDR1 and CDR2 are MDHEN and SYDVKM. The CDR3 runs to 17 residues. In DNA form, the CDR3 reads TGTGCCAGCTCCGTATCCGCGGCAGGTGCTGGGGCCAACGTCCTGACTTTC. It is translated as CASSVSAAGAGANVLTF.

This clonotype was seen at least ten times. In DNA form, the CDR3 reads TGTGCTAGTGGTTTGGGACTAGCGGGAGTCCATGAGCAGTTCTTC. Translated: CASGLGLAGVHEQFF. The chain recombines TRBV12-5 with TRBJ2-1; 12 bases match TRBD2. The CDR3 has 15 residues. With V trimmed by 1 base and J by 8 bases, 3 bases remained unmatched. Germline CDR1 LGHNT, CDR2 FRNRAP.

This clonotype was observed a few times. A much larger clone differs from this one at a single base, so this may be a read error. The V gene is TRBV7-9, the J gene TRBJ1-5; 7 nucleotides line up with TRBD1. The CDR3 runs 12 residues. Trimming at V came to 8 bases and at J to 3 bases, leaving 1 base not matched to a gene. Germline V gene sequence: CDR1 SEHNR, CDR2 FQNEAQ (reference sequence). The CDR3 coding sequence is TGTGCCAGCGGACAGGACAATCAGCCCCAGCATTTT. It codes for CASGQDNQPQHF. Complete variable domain (other parts from reference TRBV7-9 and TRBJ1-5): DTGVSQNPRHKITKRGQNVTFRCDPISEHNRLYWYRQTLGQGPEFLTYFQNEAQLEKSRLLSDRFSAERPKGSFSTLEIQRTEQGDSAMYLCASGQDNQPQHFGDGTRLSIL.

CDR3 sequence: CASSLDFRRLADQPQHF. CDR3 DNA: TGTGCCAGCAGCTTGGATTTTCGACGGTTGGCAGATCAGCCCCAGCATTTT. This chain links TRBV5-5 with TRBJ1-5; D ambiguous. The germline V and J ends were trimmed by 0 bases and 5 bases, with 18 bases remaining between them. This CDR3 spans 17 amino acids. Germline lookup yields CDR1 SGHKS and CDR2 YYEKEE (reference sequence).

This clonotype was observed many times. Mismatch with germline at one junction end may stem from a read error. The chain employs TRBV20-1 and TRBJ2-1; D ambiguous. The CDR3 length is 12 residues. Germline CDR1 reads DFQATT; CDR2 reads SNEGSKA (reference sequence). The CDR3 protein is CSARVSDNEQFF. The DNA of the CDR3 is TGCAGTGCTAGAGTCTCCGACAATGAGCAGTTCTTC.

Many counts were recorded for this clonotype. The V call is TRBV28, the J call TRBJ1-1, with no clear D. Per the germline V gene, CDR1 is MDHEN and CDR2 is SYDVKM. The CDR3 length is 14 residues. Trimming took off 2 bases at V and 0 bases at J, with 7 bases between the two ends. CDR3 region: CASSLEILNTEAFF. The CDR3 DNA sequence: TGTGCCAGCAGTTTAGAAATCTTGAACACTGAAGCTTTCTTT.

The chain combines TRBV4-2 with TRBJ2-7; a possible D gene is TRBD1 (6 bases). The CDR3 extends over 12 amino acids. The germline V gene has CDR1 LGHNA and CDR2 YNFKEQ. Trimming shortened V by 3 bases and J by 6 bases, and 9 bases separated the two germline ends. Here the CDR3 DNA reads TGTGCCAGCAGCCATGGACAGTCCGAGCAGTACTTC. Protein sequence: CASSHGQSEQYF.

This clonotype has just a few counts. The chain recombines TRBV20-1 with TRBJ1-2; weak D call: TRBD1 (5 bases). The CDR3 consists of 13 residues. Germline CDR1 reads DFQATT; CDR2 reads SNEGSKA (reference sequence). V dropped 4 bases and J dropped 0 bases, with 9 bases sitting between them. The CDR3 nucleotides read TGCAGTGCTAAGACAGCCACTAACTATGGCTACACCTTC. It is translated as CSAKTATNYGYTF.